One sample yielded the 30 T cell receptor beta chains listed below, sequenced in a study of type 1 regulatory T cells. These TCRs are of unknown antigen specificity. TCRdb itself ran the reads through MiXCR, one entry per CDR3 protein. The profile shows roughly 60,000 distinct CDR3 sequences, 62% of them singletons. Sample: cultured non-Tr1 T cells, either the whole culture or a sorted T cell fraction (not recorded which). The receptor set was obtained from a human donor in good health.

The genes are TRBV20-1 and TRBJ2-2; 11 bases map to TRBD2. The CDR3 loop spans 15 amino acids. The V segment lost 5 bases and the J segment 1 base; nucleotides outside the gene matches: 3. Germline CDR1 DFQATT, CDR2 SNEGSKA (reference sequence). In nucleotides, the CDR3 is TGCAGTGCTTTAGGGACTAGCGGGAACACCGGGGAGCTGTTTTTT. This encodes CSALGTSGNTGELFF.

The V and J genes are TRBV7-2 and TRBJ1-5; 8 positions match TRBD1. Germline V gene sequence: CDR1 SGHTA, CDR2 FQGNSA. The CDR3 spans 16 residues. Trimming removed 3 bases from V and 4 bases from J; junction bases left unmatched: 8. CDR3 coding DNA: TGTGCCAGCAGCTTCGGACAGGGATTAAGGAATCAGCCCCAGCATTTT. It encodes CASSFGQGLRNQPQHF.

The genes are TRBV5-1 and TRBJ2-3; a possible D gene is TRBD2 (6 bases). The CDR3 covers 15 residues. Germline V gene lookup returns CDR1 SGHRS and CDR2 YFSETQ. Trimming removed 3 bases at V and 2 bases at J, with 13 bases between. CDR3 sequence: CASSSGLTYTDTQYF. CDR3 nucleotides: TGCGCCAGCAGCTCGGGACTTACGTACACAGATACGCAGTATTTT.

The rearrangement joins TRBV29-1 to TRBJ2-1; TRBD2 is a possible D gene (5 bases). Trimming took off 4 bases at V and 12 bases at J, with 16 bases between the two ends. Germline V gene lookup returns CDR1 SQVTM and CDR2 ANQGSEA. The CDR3 is 12 residues long. CDR3 DNA sequence: TGCAGCGTTGCCCCAACTCTGGAGGTGCAGTTCTTC. Translated: CSVAPTLEVQFF.

The gene calls are TRBV7-2 and TRBJ1-5; D call uncertain. Germline V CDR1 and CDR2: SGHTA, FQGNSA. Trimming pared 5 bases from V and 8 bases from J, leaving 19 bases between. This CDR3 has 15 residues. Here the CDR3 DNA reads TGTGCCAGCAGCCCATCAGGACCCTCGGTGGAGCCCCAGCATTTT. Its protein product is CASSPSGPSVEPQHF.

The rearrangement uses TRBV27 and TRBJ2-7; the D gene is possibly TRBD2 (6 bases). Trimming shortened V by 5 bases and J by 0 bases, and 23 bases separated the two germline ends. Germline assignment: CDR1 MNHEY and CDR2 SMNVEV (reference sequence). This CDR3 is built from 18 residues. The CDR3 loop reads CASSPLISGGGTSYEQYF. The CDR3 DNA sequence: TGTGCCAGCAGTCCCCTCATTTCCGGTGGCGGGACCTCCTACGAGCAGTACTTC.

The chain joins TRBV5-1 to TRBJ1-4; TRBD1 matches 7 bases. The trim removed 3 bases at V and 8 bases at J, leaving 10 bases unmatched. The germline V gene encodes CDR1 SGHRS and CDR2 YFSETQ. The CDR3 has 15 residues. CDR3 in amino acids: CASSSTPTGVEKLFF. The DNA of the CDR3 is TGCGCCAGCAGCTCGACACCTACAGGGGTGGAAAAACTGTTTTTT. The full variable domain, rest sourced from reference TRBV5-1 and TRBJ1-4, is KAGVTQTPRYLIKTRGQQVTLSCSPISGHRSVSWYQQTPGQGLQFLFEYFSETQRNKGNFPGRFSGRQFSNSRSEMNVSTLELGDSALYLCASSSTPTGVEKLFFGSGTQLSVL.

A single count supports this clonotype. The chain carries TRBV7-8 and TRBJ2-3; D unresolved. Trimming took off 5 bases at V and 6 bases at J, with 9 bases between the two ends. CDR3 length equals 12 residues. In germline, CDR1 is SGHVS, CDR2 FQNEAQ. CDR3 loop: CASSRIEDTQYF. The CDR3 nucleotides are TGTGCCAGCAGCCGAATCGAGGATACGCAGTATTTT.

In its sample, this clonotype was seen a few times. The rearrangement uses TRBV20-1 and TRBJ2-1; D is ambiguous. This CDR3 has 13 amino acids. Trimming stripped 0 bases from V and 4 bases from J, with 7 bases between. Per the germline V gene, CDR1 is DFQATT and CDR2 is SNEGSKA (reference sequence). The CDR3 nucleotides are TGCAGTGCTAGAGATTTTTCTTACAATGAGCAGTTCTTC. This translates into CSARDFSYNEQFF.

V gene TRBV7-9 combines with J gene TRBJ2-5; D might be TRBD1 (5 bases). CDR1 SEHNR and CDR2 FQNEAQ come from the germline V gene (reference sequence). V shed 4 bases and J shed 3 bases, with 12 bases lying between them. The CDR3 has 14 residues. In DNA, the CDR3 is TGTGCCAGCAGCTCCCGACAGTACGAAGAGACCCAGTACTTC. The encoded protein is CASSSRQYEETQYF.

The count of this clonotype is one. The J gene is TRBJ2-1, the V gene TRBV7-2; 10 bases align to TRBD2. With V trimmed by 5 bases and J by 3 bases, 7 bases remained unmatched. Germline V CDR1 and CDR2: SGHTA, FQGNSA. The length of the CDR3 is 16 residues. The CDR3 nucleotides are TGTGCCAGCAGCCGATTTCCTAGCGGGAGCTACAATGAGCAGTTCTTC. It codes for CASSRFPSGSYNEQFF.

The table lists this clonotype with a count of one. The V call is TRBV6-4, the J call TRBJ1-1; the match to TRBD1 covers 7 bases. The germline CDR1 and CDR2 sequences are MRHNA and SNTAGT. This CDR3 comprises 15 residues. With V trimmed by 4 bases and J by 5 bases, 10 bases remained unmatched. The CDR3 reads CASSGYFRGSTEAFF. DNA for the CDR3: TGTGCCAGCAGTGGGTATTTCAGGGGGTCGACTGAAGCTTTCTTT.

This chain uses TRBV28 with TRBJ2-1, with D perhaps matching TRBD1 or TRBD2 (5 bases each). V was shortened by 5 bases and J by 4 bases, with 18 bases between the two germline ends. Germline V lookup: CDR1 MDHEN, CDR2 SYDVKM. The CDR3 is 16 residues long. DNA for the CDR3: TGTGCCAGCAGTCACTACCTAGCCGAGGGGTACAATGAGCAGTTCTTC. Translated: CASSHYLAEGYNEQFF.

This chain connects TRBV2 to TRBJ2-3; no reliable D call. Germline V gene data show CDR1 as SNHLY and CDR2 as FYNNEI. The V end lost 5 bases, the J end lost 6 bases, and 15 bases lay between the germline ends. This CDR3 spans 14 amino acids. CDR3 in DNA: TGTGCCAGCAGTCCGGGCCTTTGGTTGGATACGCAGTATTTT. Protein: CASSPGLWLDTQYF.

This clonotype was observed a few times. The chain carries TRBV11-1 and TRBJ2-5; tentative D call: TRBD1 (6 bases). Trimming shortened V by 3 bases and J by 2 bases, and 7 bases separated the two germline ends. Germline V lookup: CDR1 SGHAT, CDR2 FQDESV (reference sequence). CDR3 size: 13 residues. The CDR3 nucleotides read TGTGCCAGCAGCTTCGACAGGCAAGAGACCCAGTACTTC. This gives the protein CASSFDRQETQYF.

This rearrangement joins TRBV10-2 to TRBJ2-5, with TRBD2 matching 7 bases. Germline values: CDR1 WSHSY, CDR2 SAAADI. Germline trimming cut 5 bases from V and 1 base from J; bases unmatched to any gene: 7. This CDR3 comprises 15 residues. The CDR3 DNA reads TGCGCCAGCAGTACCTTCGGACTAGGCCAAGAGACCCAGTACTTC. It specifies CASSTFGLGQETQYF.

This clonotype turned up a few times. The chain is built from TRBV5-1 and TRBJ2-7, with D possibly matching TRBD2 (7 bases). The CDR3 sequence is 14 residues long. Trimming cost V 5 bases and J 1 base, with 13 bases left between them. Per germline, CDR1 SGHRS and CDR2 YFSETQ. The CDR3 sequence: CASRSGGLSYEQYF. Here the CDR3 DNA reads TGCGCCAGCAGGTCGGGGGGCTTGTCCTACGAGCAGTACTTC.

The CDR3 region has the DNA TGTGCCAGCAGCATACAGGATCAGCCCCAGCATTTT. It codes for CASSIQDQPQHF. The chain joins TRBV3-1 to TRBJ1-5, with D tentatively TRBD1 (5 bases). This CDR3 has 12 residues. V was shortened by 5 bases and J by 5 bases, with 7 bases between the two germline ends. Per the germline V gene, CDR1 is LGHDT and CDR2 is YNNKEL (reference sequence).

The chain is built from TRBV11-2 and TRBJ1-1; D ambiguous. CDR1 and CDR2 from the germline V gene are SGHAT and FQNNGV. The V end was cut by 1 base, the J end by 11 bases, with 14 bases between. The CDR3 totals 13 residues. This CDR3 reads CASSLAAVSRAFF. The CDR3 bases are TGTGCCAGCAGCTTAGCGGCAGTCTCACGGGCTTTCTTT.

This clonotype was observed a handful of times. The V gene is TRBV12-5, the J gene TRBJ2-1; 11 nucleotides match TRBD2. Trimming took 6 bases from V and 5 from J; bases not matched to a gene: 6. Germline CDR1 reads LGHNT; CDR2 reads FRNRAP. The CDR3 loop spans 15 amino acids. The CDR3 spells CASGRTSGSNNEQFF. As DNA, the CDR3 is TGTGCTAGTGGCCGAACTAGCGGGAGTAACAATGAGCAGTTCTTC.

This clonotype was observed a few times. The chain has TRBV5-1 and TRBJ1-2, with TRBD1 matching over 11 bases. The CDR3 sequence is 14 residues long. Germline CDR1 and CDR2: SGHRS and YFSETQ. With 4 bases clipped from V and 8 bases from J, the junction kept 7 bases outside the gene matches. CDR3 sequence: CASSPDRGRGGYTF. The CDR3, as DNA: TGCGCCAGCAGCCCGGACAGGGGGCGCGGGGGCTACACCTTC.

DNA for the CDR3: TGCGCCAGCAGCGCAGACAGGGTAGCCTACAATGAGCAGTTCTTC. As protein: CASSADRVAYNEQFF. The chain employs TRBV5-1 and TRBJ2-1; 7 nucleotides match TRBD1. CDR3 length: 15 amino acids. Trimming removed 4 bases from V and 2 bases from J; junction bases left unmatched: 6. CDR1 and CDR2 from the germline V gene are SGHRS and YFSETQ.

This clonotype was seen more than once but under ten times. V and J are TRBV5-1 and TRBJ2-7; 8 positions agree with TRBD1. The CDR3 is made up of 15 amino acids. V lost 4 bases and J lost 5; bases outside the gene matches: 11. Germline assignment: CDR1 SGHRS and CDR2 YFSETQ. This CDR3 is CASSPFGQGEDEQYF. The CDR3 DNA sequence: TGCGCCAGCAGCCCGTTCGGACAGGGAGAAGACGAGCAGTACTTC.

The chain carries TRBV2 and TRBJ2-3, with D maybe TRBD2 (6 bases). The CDR3 length is 15 residues. Germline CDR1 is SNHLY and CDR2 is FYNNEI. Trimming stripped 7 bases from V and 2 bases from J, with 16 bases between. The CDR3 protein is CASTAREPSTDTQYF. DNA for the CDR3: TGTGCCAGCACAGCCCGGGAGCCTTCCACAGATACGCAGTATTTT.

This clonotype was recorded a few times. The V and J genes are TRBV12-3 or TRBV12-4 and TRBJ2-7, with D maybe TRBD1 (5 bases). The CDR3 sequence is 14 residues long. V was clipped by 1 base and J by 5 bases, with 12 bases between them. The CDR3 sequence: CASSLDRKGDEQYF. The CDR3 DNA is TGTGCCAGCAGTTTAGACAGGAAAGGGGACGAGCAGTACTTC.

This chain uses TRBV12-3 or TRBV12-4 with TRBJ2-5; D unresolved. The ends were cut back, 5 bases at V and 5 bases at J, with 15 bases in the middle. The CDR3 covers 14 residues. The CDR3 coding sequence is TGTGCCAGCAGTCCTTACCAGATTGGGGAGACCCAGTACTTC. It specifies CASSPYQIGETQYF.

The chain joins TRBV18 to TRBJ1-2; TRBD1 is a possible D gene (6 bases). Germline assignment: CDR1 KGHSH and CDR2 LQKENI. V was shortened by 4 bases and J by 8 bases, with 8 bases between the two germline ends. The CDR3 length is 11 residues. Written as DNA, the CDR3 is TGTGCCAGCTCACGCGGACAGGGCTACACCTTC. Translated: CASSRGQGYTF.

The V and J genes are TRBV9 and TRBJ2-7; 13 nucleotides line up with TRBD2. Trimming took 0 bases from V and 5 from J; bases not matched to a gene: 8. The germline V gene encodes CDR1 SGDLS and CDR2 YYNGEE. The CDR3 loop spans 17 amino acids. CDR3 sequence (DNA): TGTGCCAGCAGCGTAGCCCCCGGACTAGCGGGAGAGGACGAGCAGTACTTC. Encoded protein: CASSVAPGLAGEDEQYF.

This clonotype occurred a few times. This chain links TRBV19 with TRBJ2-2, with D possibly being TRBD1 or TRBD2 (5 bases each). V lost 3 bases, J lost 4 bases, and 9 bases lay in between. The CDR3 totals 14 residues. The germline V gene encodes CDR1 LNHDA and CDR2 SQIVND (reference sequence). This chain's CDR3 is CASSMPGATGELFF. The CDR3 DNA sequence: TGTGCCAGTAGTATGCCCGGGGCCACCGGGGAGCTGTTTTTT.

The sample holds a few counts of this clonotype. The chain combines TRBV7-9 with TRBJ2-1, with unresolved D. The CDR3 contains 14 residues. V was cut by 0 bases and J by 6 bases, with 9 bases left in between. CDR1 is SEHNR, CDR2 FQNEAQ, per germline (reference sequence). Here the CDR3 reads CASSLAHSVNEQFF. CDR3 DNA sequence: TGTGCCAGCAGCTTAGCGCACAGCGTCAATGAGCAGTTCTTC.